A selection of T cell receptor beta chains follows, all from one sample in a study of blood T cell repertoires in COVID-19. Assay used: immunoSEQ multiplex PCR; TCRdb lists only in-frame clones, some missing. The table records about 320,000 clones, about 88% of them present only once. Sequencing was carried out using PBMCs or T cells enriched from blood (not recorded which). All receptors derive from a man aged 60-69 years who had recovered from COVID-19. Each CDR3 is given with its conserved first and last residue.

cdr3_aa v_call
CASSVESGNSGPQYF TRBV9
CATSKGKSRGRADTQYF TRBV7-5
CASSQELPSGYSYEQYF TRBV4-1
CASSLVGQGYGYTF TRBV5-4
CASSSLAGVRNEQFF TRBV5-1
CASSPQGKGAFF TRBV18
CAWSVRGLAGGNRELFF TRBV30
CASSLAPEGETQYF TRBV7-3
CASSPRTGVSSYGNTIYF TRBV11-2
CASSMLDSVPGRYGYTF TRBV19
CASSSQGTGANVLTF TRBV7-2
CASSLGRGTSYEQYF TRBV28
CASSSWGGVSTEAFF TRBV11-1
CASSGGWDRSDDTQYF TRBV7-9
CASSLGGQGADTQYF TRBV5-1
CASTNRTNYGYTF TRBV12-3/TRBV12-4
CASRQGAHTEAFF TRBV19
CSVESDRDGYTF TRBV29-1
CATSSTGGNEKLFF TRBV15
CASKGQNYGYTF TRBV6-5
CASSDRGRLKGSYEQYF TRBV7-8
CASRARTGELNQPQHF TRBV19
CASSSGARSDTEAFF TRBV7-9
CASSMTGVNTGELFF TRBV6-2/TRBV6-3
CASSLGGWETQYF TRBV7-9
CASRPGITDTQYF TRBV2
CASSQQRLAGVQETQYF TRBV3-1/TRBV3-2
CASSSGGSSYNEQFF TRBV6-5
CASSHRLAAYNEQFF TRBV14
CSVEKSSGNTIYF TRBV29-1
CASSFGTGLPDEQYF TRBV9
CASRPRVVGTGELFF TRBV6-5
CASSLKGQGGGGYTF TRBV3-1/TRBV3-2
CASSLGTKYEQYF TRBV7-6
CASSATGITNEKLFF TRBV7-2
CASSAGGPEQFF TRBV27
CASSLTGRLAEAFF TRBV7-9
CASSSRATGGQGLNQPQHF TRBV7-8
CASSLGTSGRNEQFF TRBV27
CASRLAGRTDTQYF TRBV19
CASSQDWTSREQFF TRBV3-1/TRBV3-2
CASSFPGLAGGGETQYF TRBV2
CASSQGPTTNEKLFF TRBV4-1
CASSLASGGAGEQFF TRBV7-9
CASSLVPIGAGGYEQYF TRBV5-6
CASSDGQGLRGYTF TRBV6-4
CASSYGTGDYEQYF TRBV5-1
CASSFTAGGGGELFF TRBV5-1